This T cell receptor (beta chain) is drawn from a study of T cells expressing NK-cell markers (dated by TCRdb to 2018 to 2020). In terms of the full investigation: Three sorted T-cell subsets (CD3+CD56+NKG2C+, CD3+CD56+NKG2C- and CD3+CD56-NKG2C+) from several donors had their TCR beta-chain repertoires profiled. Of the eight sequenced donors, seven were found to be HCMV-seropositive and one was found to be HCMV-seronegative. Sequencing of the libraries produced 2 x 150 bp reads on Illumina HiSeq 2000/2500, MiSeq or NextSeq. The study sequenced eight donors, all healthy volunteers chosen at random: three men and five women.

What the research found in general, with its limitations: Those dominant clonotypes were again the most abundant among CD3+CD56-NKG2C+ cells in a few donors, at about 25-65%. Whether the expanded NKG2C-expressing T cell clones were specific for HCMV antigens remained unclear. For five or six donors, the dominant CD3+CD56+NKG2C+ clonotypes were among the top 10 CD8+ clonotypes and accounted for roughly 1.0-8% of CD8+ T cells.

To determine HCMV serostatus, a commercial ELISA kit was used to detect HCMV-specific IgG in serum. Peripheral blood mononuclear cells were isolated from blood by Ficoll density gradient centrifugation. The instrument given in TCRdb is Illumina HiSeq 2000. The TCR beta cDNA libraries were made using 5'RACE template switching, a step that added both a universal primer site and unique molecular identifiers. Synthesis of cDNA was primed from the TCR beta constant segment and was followed by two consecutive PCR amplification steps. Processing in the source paper ran as follows. MIGEC handled demultiplexing of the reads and grouping by UMI, while MiTCR was used to assemble and quantify clonotypes. To exclude erroneous sequences, any TCR cDNA sequence not supported by at least two reads was discarded. Downstream repertoire analysis used the tcR package, and clonotypes were matched across fractions by CDR3 nucleotide sequence plus V segment. VDJmatch was used to annotate antigen specificity against VDJdb, with one amino acid substitution allowed in CDR3. One entry per CDR3 protein sequence results from the TCRdb reprocessing of the reads, with DNA left out. TCRdb assigned the V and J calls; the authors' analysis was not used. The record for this sample contains 250,000 or so distinct CDR3 sequences. About 4.2% of the sample belongs to the ten largest clones.

The CDR3 contains 13 residues, cysteine and phenylalanine counted. DNA is not recorded here. Concerning this clonotype itself: This receptor's antigen is unknown.

The sequence was collected from a woman between 18 and 69 years old in good health. Sequencing was performed on blood T cells: a sorted CD56 or NKG2C T cell subset, CD4+ or CD8+ T cells, or bulk PBMC T cells (not recorded which). Recombination joined TRBV12-3 or TRBV12-4 with TRBJ2-5; with no DNA, the TCRdb D assignment of TRBD2 cannot be verified. CDR3 sequence: CASQVGTKETQYF.